The TCR beta chain described here comes from a study of low-dose radiotherapy and immunotherapy resistance in tumors. Alpha and beta chains were covered, as first-strand cDNA relied on TRAV- and TRBV-specific primers. The PCR that amplified TCRs ran for approximately 20 cycles, relying on a constant-region primer and a V-primer adapter. TCRdb reanalysed the reads using MiXCR and keeps one entry per CDR3 protein. The sample yields over 55,000 distinct CDR3 sequences, around 30% seen once. The CDR3 is made up of 18 amino acids. Trimming removed 0 bases from V and 2 bases from J, with 16 bases in between. Germline V gene lookup returns CDR1 MGHRA and CDR2 YSYEKL. Time point reported: before trial treatment.

This chain joins TRBV4-1 and TRBJ2-2; maybe TRBD2 (6 bases). The sequenced sample was PBMCs, obtained before treatment. The sequence derives from a female donor with ovarian cancer. CDR3 DNA: TGCGCCAGCAGCCAAGATTCCCCAGGAGCGGGTAACACCGGGGAGCTGTTTTTT. The encoded protein is CASSQDSPGAGNTGELFF.